Listed below are T cell receptor beta chains from one sample, sequenced in a study of cytomegalovirus exposure and HLA in healthy donors. Only in-frame clones appear in the TCRdb table, and some are missing; sequencing was by immunoSEQ multiplex PCR. The sample records some 180,000 clones, around 80% being singletons. Sequences were obtained from PBMCs. These receptors were obtained from a man aged 30 to 45 in good health and CMV-seronegative. CDR3s include the opening cysteine and the closing phenylalanine or tryptophan. Fields, in order: clone size, D gene, V gene, CDR3 protein. The D gene is left open where the match is weak. Clone size, where shown, is once, few, many, or a class for clones that have expanded.

once,.,TRBV5-1,CASSLDGEFEAFF
.,.,TRBV5-1,CASSLAAGLAKNIQYF
.,TRBD1,TRBV30,CAWRNRGQETQYF
.,.,TRBV27,CASSPTLASGELFF
once,.,TRBV18,CASSPKADLNTEAFF
.,TRBD1,TRBV2,CASTKDRGQGQPQHF
.,.,TRBV19,CASSTIADTQYF
.,.,TRBV2,CASEQGPGANVLTF
.,TRBD1,TRBV6-5,CASTKTGWGYTF
.,TRBD2,TRBV7-9,CASSYGTSSQETQYF